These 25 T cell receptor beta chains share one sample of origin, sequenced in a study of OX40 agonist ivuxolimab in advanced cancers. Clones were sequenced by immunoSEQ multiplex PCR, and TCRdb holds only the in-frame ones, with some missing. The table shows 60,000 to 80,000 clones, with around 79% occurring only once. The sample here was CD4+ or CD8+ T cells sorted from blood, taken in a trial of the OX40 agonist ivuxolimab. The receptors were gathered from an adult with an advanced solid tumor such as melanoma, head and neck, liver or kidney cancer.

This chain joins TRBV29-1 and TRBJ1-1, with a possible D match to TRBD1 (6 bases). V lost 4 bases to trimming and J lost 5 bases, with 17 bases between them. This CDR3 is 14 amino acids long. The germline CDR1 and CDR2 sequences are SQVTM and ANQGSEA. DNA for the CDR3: TGCAGCGTTGCCCCTACAGGGTTGAGGACTGAAGCTTTCTTT. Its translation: CSVAPTGLRTEAFF.

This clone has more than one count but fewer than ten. The CDR3 bases are TGTGCCAGCAGCAAGGGGGGAAAGGGCCACGAGCAGTACTTC. Translation gives CASSKGGKGHEQYF. The chain has TRBV5-5 and TRBJ2-7; D is perhaps TRBD1 or TRBD2 (6 bases each). Germline loops: CDR1 SGHKS, CDR2 YYEKEE (reference sequence). The CDR3 has 14 amino acids. Trimming cost V 4 bases and J 5 bases, with 16 bases left between them. Based on the CDR3 plus reference TRBV5-5 and TRBJ2-7, the full variable domain is DAGVTQSPTHLIKTRGQQVTLRCSPISGHKSVSWYQQVLGQGPQFIFQYYEKEERGRGNFPDRFSARQFPNYSSELNVNALLLGDSALYLCASSKGGKGHEQYFGPGTRLTVT.

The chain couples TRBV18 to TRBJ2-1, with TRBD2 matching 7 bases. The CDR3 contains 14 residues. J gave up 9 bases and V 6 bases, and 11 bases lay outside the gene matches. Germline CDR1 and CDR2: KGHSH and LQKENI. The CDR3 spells CASSIGGTTREQFF. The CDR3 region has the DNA TGTGCCAGCTCCATAGGCGGGACTACTCGTGAGCAGTTCTTC.

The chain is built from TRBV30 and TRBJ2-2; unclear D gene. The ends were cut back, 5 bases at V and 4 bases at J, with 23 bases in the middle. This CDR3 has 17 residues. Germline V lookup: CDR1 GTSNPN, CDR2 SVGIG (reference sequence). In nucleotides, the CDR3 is TGTGCCTGGGGTCGGGCAGACGTGACGGCTGGCACCGGGGAGCTGTTTTTT. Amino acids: CAWGRADVTAGTGELFF.

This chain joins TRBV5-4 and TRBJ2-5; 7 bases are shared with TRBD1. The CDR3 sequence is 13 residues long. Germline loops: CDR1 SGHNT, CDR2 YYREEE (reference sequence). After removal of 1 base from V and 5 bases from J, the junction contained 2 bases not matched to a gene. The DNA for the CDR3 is TGTGCCAGCAGCTTGAAGGGGGCCGAGACCCAGTACTTC. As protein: CASSLKGAETQYF. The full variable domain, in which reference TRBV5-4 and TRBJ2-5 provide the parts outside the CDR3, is ETGVTQSPTHLIKTRGQQVTLRCSSQSGHNTVSWYQQALGQGPQFIFQYYREEENGRGNFPPRFSGLQFPNYSSELNVNALELDDSALYLCASSLKGAETQYFGPGTRLLVL.

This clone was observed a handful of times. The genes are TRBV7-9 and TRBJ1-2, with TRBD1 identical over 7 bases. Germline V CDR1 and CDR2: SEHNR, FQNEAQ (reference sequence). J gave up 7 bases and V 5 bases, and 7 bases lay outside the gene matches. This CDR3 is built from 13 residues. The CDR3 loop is CASSPGTVGGYTF. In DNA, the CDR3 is TGTGCCAGCAGCCCCGGGACAGTGGGTGGCTACACCTTC.

CDR3 nucleotide sequence: TGTGCCAGCAGCCTGGGACTAGCGGGGGCCTCCTACGAGCAGTACTTC. The encoded protein is CASSLGLAGASYEQYF. The chain couples TRBV7-2 to TRBJ2-7; 14 bases align to TRBD2. This CDR3 region has 16 residues. Germline values: CDR1 SGHTA, CDR2 FQGNSA. Trimming at V came to 5 bases and at J to 0 bases, leaving 3 bases not matched to a gene.

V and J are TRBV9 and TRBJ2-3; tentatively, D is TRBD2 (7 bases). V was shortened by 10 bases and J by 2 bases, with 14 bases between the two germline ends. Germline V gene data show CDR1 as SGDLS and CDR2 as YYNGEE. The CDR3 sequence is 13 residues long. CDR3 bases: TGTGCCGGGGGGGCAGGGGCCACAGATACGCAGTATTTT. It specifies CAGGAGATDTQYF.

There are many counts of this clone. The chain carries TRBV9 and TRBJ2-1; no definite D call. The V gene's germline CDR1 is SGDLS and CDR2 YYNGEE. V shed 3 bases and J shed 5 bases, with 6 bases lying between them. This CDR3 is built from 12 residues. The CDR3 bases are TGTGCCAGCAGCGAATTCAACAATGAGCAGTTCTTC. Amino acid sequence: CASSEFNNEQFF.

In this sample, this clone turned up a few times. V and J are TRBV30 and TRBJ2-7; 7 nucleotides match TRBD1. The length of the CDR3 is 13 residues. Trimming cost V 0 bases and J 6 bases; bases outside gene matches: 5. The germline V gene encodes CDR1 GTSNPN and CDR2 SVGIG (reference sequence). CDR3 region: CAWSVGAGGEQYF. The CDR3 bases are TGTGCCTGGAGTGTAGGGGCAGGGGGCGAGCAGTACTTC. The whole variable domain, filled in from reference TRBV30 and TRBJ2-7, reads SQTIHQWPATLVQPVGSPLSLECTVEGTSNPNLYWYRQAAGRGLQLLFYSVGIGQISSEVPQNLSASRPQDRQFILSSKKLLLSDSGFYLCAWSVGAGGEQYFGPGTRLTVT.

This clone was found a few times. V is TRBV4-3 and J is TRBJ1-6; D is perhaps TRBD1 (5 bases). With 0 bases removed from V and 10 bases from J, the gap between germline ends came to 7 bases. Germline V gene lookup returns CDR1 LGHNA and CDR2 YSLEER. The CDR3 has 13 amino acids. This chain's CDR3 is CASSQETGSPLHF. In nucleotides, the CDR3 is TGCGCCAGCAGCCAAGAAACAGGCTCACCCCTCCACTTT.

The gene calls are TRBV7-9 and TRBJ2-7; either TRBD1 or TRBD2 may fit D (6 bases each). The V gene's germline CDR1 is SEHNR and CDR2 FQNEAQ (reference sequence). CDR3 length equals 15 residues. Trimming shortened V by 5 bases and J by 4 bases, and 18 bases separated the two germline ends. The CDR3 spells CASSQVGGRGYEQYF. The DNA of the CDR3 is TGTGCCAGCAGCCAAGTTGGGGGGCGCGGTTACGAGCAGTACTTC.

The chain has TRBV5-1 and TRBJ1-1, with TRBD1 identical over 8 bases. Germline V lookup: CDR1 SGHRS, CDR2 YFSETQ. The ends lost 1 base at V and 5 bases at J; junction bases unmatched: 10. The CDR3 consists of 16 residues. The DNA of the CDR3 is TGCGCCAGCAGCTTGCCAGTGAAGACAGGGGAAACTGAAGCTTTCTTT. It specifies CASSLPVKTGETEAFF.

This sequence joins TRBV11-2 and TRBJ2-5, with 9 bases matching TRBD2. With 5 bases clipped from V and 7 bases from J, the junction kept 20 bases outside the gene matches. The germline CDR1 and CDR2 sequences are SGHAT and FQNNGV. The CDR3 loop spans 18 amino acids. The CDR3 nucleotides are TGTGCCAGCAGCCCGCACCCTGAGACTAGCGGTGTTGCGGGGACCCAGTACTTC. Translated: CASSPHPETSGVAGTQYF.

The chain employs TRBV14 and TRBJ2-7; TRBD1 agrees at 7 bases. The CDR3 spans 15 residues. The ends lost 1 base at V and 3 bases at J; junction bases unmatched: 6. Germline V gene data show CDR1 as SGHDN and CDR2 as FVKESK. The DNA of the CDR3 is TGTGCCAGCAGCCAAGTGGGGACAGCCCGCTACGAGCAGTACTTC. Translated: CASSQVGTARYEQYF.

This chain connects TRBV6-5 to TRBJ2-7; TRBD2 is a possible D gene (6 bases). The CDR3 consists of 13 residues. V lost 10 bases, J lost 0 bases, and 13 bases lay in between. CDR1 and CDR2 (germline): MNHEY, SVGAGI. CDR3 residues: CATKGRNSYEQYF. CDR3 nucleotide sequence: TGTGCCACCAAGGGGAGGAACTCCTACGAGCAGTACTTC.

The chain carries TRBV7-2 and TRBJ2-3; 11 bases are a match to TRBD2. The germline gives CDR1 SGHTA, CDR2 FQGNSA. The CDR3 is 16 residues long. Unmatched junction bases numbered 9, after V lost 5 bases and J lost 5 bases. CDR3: CASSEPGLAVEDTQYF. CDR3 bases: TGTGCCAGCAGCGAACCGGGACTAGCGGTTGAAGATACGCAGTATTTT.

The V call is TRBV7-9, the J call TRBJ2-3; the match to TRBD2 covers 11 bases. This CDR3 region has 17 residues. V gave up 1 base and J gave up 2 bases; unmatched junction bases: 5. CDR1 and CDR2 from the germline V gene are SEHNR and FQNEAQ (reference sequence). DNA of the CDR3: TGTGCCAGCAGCTTAGTGGCTAGCGGGGGGTCCACAGATACGCAGTATTTT. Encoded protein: CASSLVASGGSTDTQYF.

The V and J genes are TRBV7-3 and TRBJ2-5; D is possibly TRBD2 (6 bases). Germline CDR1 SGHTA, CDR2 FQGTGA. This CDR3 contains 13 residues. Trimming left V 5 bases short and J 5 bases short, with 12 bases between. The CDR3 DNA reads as TGTGCCAGCAGCCTCGTTAGCGGCGAGACCCAGTACTTC. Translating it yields CASSLVSGETQYF.

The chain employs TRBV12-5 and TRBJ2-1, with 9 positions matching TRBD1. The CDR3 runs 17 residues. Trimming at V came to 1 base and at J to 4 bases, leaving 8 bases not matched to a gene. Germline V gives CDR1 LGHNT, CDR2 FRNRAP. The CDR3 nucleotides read TGTGCTAGTGGTTTGGATCTTACCGGGACAGGGTACAATGAGCAGTTCTTC. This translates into CASGLDLTGTGYNEQFF. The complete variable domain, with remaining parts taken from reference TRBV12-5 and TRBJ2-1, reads DARVTQTPRHKVTEMGQEVTMRCQPILGHNTVFWYRQTMMQGLELLAYFRNRAPLDDSGMPKDRFSAEMPDATLATLKIQPSEPRDSAVYFCASGLDLTGTGYNEQFFGPGTRLTVL.

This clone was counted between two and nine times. The chain's CDR3 is CATSSGAGGTSEQFF. CDR3 in DNA: TGTGCCACCTCCTCGGGGGCAGGGGGGACGAGTGAGCAGTTCTTC. The chain recombines TRBV27 with TRBJ2-1; a weak D match, TRBD1 (7 bases). The CDR3 is 15 amino acids. Germline CDR1 MNHEY, CDR2 SMNVEV (reference sequence). V lost 10 bases and J lost 9, with 25 bases in between.

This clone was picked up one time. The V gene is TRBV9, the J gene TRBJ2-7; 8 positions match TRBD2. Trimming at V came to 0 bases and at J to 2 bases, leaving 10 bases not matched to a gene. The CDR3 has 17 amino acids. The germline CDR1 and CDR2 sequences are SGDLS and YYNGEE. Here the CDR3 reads CASSVAGQAGVPYEQYF. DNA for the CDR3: TGTGCCAGCAGCGTAGCTGGACAAGCGGGAGTTCCCTACGAGCAGTACTTC.

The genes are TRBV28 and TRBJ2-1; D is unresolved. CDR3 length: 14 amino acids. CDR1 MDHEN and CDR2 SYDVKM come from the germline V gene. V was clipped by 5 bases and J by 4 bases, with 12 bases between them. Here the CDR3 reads CASSPSGPYNEQFF. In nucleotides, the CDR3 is TGTGCCAGCAGTCCCTCCGGACCATACAATGAGCAGTTCTTC.

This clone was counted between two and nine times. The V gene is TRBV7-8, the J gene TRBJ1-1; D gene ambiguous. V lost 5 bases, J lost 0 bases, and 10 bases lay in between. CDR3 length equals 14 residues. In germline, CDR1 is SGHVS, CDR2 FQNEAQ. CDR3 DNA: TGTGCCAGCAGCATCCGGACGGTGAACACTGAAGCTTTCTTT. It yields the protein CASSIRTVNTEAFF.

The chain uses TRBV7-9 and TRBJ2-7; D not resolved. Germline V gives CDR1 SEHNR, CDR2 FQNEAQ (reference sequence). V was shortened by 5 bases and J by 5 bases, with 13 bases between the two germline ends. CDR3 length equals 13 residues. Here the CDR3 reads CASSPVDGNEQYF. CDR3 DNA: TGTGCCAGCAGCCCGGTGGATGGGAACGAGCAGTACTTC.